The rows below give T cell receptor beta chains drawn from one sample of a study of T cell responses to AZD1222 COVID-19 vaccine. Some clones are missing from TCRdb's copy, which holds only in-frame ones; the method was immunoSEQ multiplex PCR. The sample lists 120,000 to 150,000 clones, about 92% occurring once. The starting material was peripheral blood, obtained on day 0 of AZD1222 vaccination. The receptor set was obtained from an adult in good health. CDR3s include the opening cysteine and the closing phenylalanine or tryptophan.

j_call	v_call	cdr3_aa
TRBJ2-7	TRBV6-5	CASSTGQGSYEQYF
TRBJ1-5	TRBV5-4	CASSFAGPNQPQHF
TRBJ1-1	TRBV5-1	CASSPVQNRDLGNTEAFF
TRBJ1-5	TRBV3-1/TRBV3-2	CASSPLGQPQHF
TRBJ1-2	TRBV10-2	CASSARPDYGYTF
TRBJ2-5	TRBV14	CASSQVGGATQETQYF
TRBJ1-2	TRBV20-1	CSASSTVRDGYTF
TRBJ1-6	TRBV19	CASSIAGSNNSPLHF
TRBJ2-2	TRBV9	CASSVKMGLSEELFF
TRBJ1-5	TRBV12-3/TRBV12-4	CASSPQDLQPQHF
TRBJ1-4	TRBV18	CASSPDYGLLFF
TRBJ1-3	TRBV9	CASSVQGAGSGNTIYF
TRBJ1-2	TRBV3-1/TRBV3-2	CASSQDASRDYNYGYTF
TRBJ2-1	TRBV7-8	CASSTQGYNEQFF
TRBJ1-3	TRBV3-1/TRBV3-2	CASSQARAGNTIYF
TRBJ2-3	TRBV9	CASSGAGGLSTDTQYF
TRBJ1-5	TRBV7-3	CASSRDRDQPQHF
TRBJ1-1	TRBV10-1	CASSARAGGMAFF
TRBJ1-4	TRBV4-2	CASSHDGKGSNEKLFF
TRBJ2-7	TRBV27	CASSFSGSRYEQYF
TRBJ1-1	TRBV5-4	CASSRGRGNTEAFF
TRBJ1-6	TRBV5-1	CASSLAGGGRVQSPLHF
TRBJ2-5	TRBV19	CASSIDHEWSGRARETQYF
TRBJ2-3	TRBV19	CASRTGSTDTQYF
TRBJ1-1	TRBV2	CASREQGAGTEAFF
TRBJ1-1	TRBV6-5	CASSLQGLSTEAFF
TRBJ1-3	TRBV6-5	CASSTGKGNTIYF
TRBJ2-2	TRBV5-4	CASSRSGPANTGELFF
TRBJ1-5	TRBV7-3	CASSLNPEQPQHF
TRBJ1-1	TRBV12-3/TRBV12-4	CASSQVLYPGPLF
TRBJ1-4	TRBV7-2	CASSLQGMRATNEKLFF
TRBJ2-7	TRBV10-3	CAMGESYEQYF
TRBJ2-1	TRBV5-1	CASSLSLVYNEQFF
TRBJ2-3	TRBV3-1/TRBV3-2	CASSSGGRTDTQYF
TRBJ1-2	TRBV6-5	CASRETGRFGYTF
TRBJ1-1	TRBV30	CACQRVNTEAFF
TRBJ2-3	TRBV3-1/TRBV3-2	CASSPEVGDTQYF
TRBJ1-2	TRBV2	CASRREGAANYGYTF
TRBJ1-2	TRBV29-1	CSVGSDGYTF
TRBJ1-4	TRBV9	CASSQWRTNEKLFF
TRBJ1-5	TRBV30	CAWTRTANQPQHF
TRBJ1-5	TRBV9	CASSVGGSPGSAQHF
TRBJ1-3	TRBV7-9	CASSLAEGGNTIYF
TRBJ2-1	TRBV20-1	CSASETYNEQFF
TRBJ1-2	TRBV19	CASSIEAGDGYTF
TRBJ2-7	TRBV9	CASSPSTGGYEQYF
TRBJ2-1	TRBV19	CASRVIGFGGPGSDNEQFF
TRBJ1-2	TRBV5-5	CASSLELGASRVGYTF
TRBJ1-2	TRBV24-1	CATSDFTQNYGYTF